This T cell receptor (beta chain) was obtained from a study of glioma-infiltrating T cells. Using RNA template, CDR3s of TCR alpha and beta were amplified with iRepertoire arm-PCR. A single record per CDR3 protein comes from TCRdb applying MiXCR to the multiplex PCR reads. The data hold roughly 350,000 distinct CDR3 sequences, with 41% observed a single time. This CDR3 region has 14 residues. Trimming stripped 0 bases from V and 2 bases from J, with 8 bases between. CDR1 is MNHEY and CDR2 is SVGEGT in the germline V gene. The sample holds many counts of this clonotype. This clonotype was sampled from a human donor with low-grade glioma or glioblastoma, undergoing nonglioma brain surgery, or in good health (not recorded which). Sequenced material: glioma tissue, nonneoplastic brain tissue, or PBMCs (not recorded which). The rearrangement joins TRBV6-2 or TRBV6-3 to TRBJ2-7; D remains ambiguous. The CDR3 DNA reads as TGTGCCAGCAGTTACTCGTCGGCCCCCTACGAGCAGTACTTC. It is translated as CASSYSSAPYEQYF.